The 12 T cell receptor beta chains below come from one sample, sequenced in a study of T-cell reconstitution after alpha-beta-depleted transplantation in children. Researchers prepared the TCRbeta library using unique molecular identifiers, the study reports. TCRdb redid the calling of the PCR reads with MiXCR, one entry per CDR3 protein. Found here are fewer than 500,000 distinct CDR3 sequences, approximately 41% of them singletons; the top ten hold 27%. The source material was PBMCs, sampled before TCRalphabeta/CD19-depleted stem cell transplant. The receptors shown here come from a girl aged 2 to 10 with aplastic anemia, due to receive a stem cell transplant.

This chain links TRBV28 with TRBJ1-5; 10 bases match TRBD1. The germline gives CDR1 MDHEN, CDR2 SYDVKM. J lost 4 bases, V lost 8 bases, and 5 bases had no gene match. The CDR3 is made up of 14 amino acids. The CDR3 sequence: CASGWTGGNQPQHF. In DNA form, the CDR3 reads TGTGCCAGCGGATGGACAGGGGGGAATCAGCCCCAGCATTTT.

V is TRBV7-9 and J is TRBJ2-1, with D perhaps TRBD2 (5 bases). This CDR3 has 13 residues. Germline CDR1 SEHNR, CDR2 FQNEAQ (reference sequence). Trimming pared 6 bases from V and 7 bases from J, leaving 13 bases between. The CDR3 DNA reads TGTGCCAGCAGATCAGGACCGGGAAATGAGCAGTTCTTC. It specifies CASRSGPGNEQFF.

There are a few counts of this clonotype. The chain recombines TRBV29-1 with TRBJ2-3, with D possibly TRBD2 on 5 matching bases. The CDR3 has 13 residues. Germline values: CDR1 SQVTM, CDR2 ANQGSEA. V was cut by 4 bases and J by 3 bases, with 11 bases left in between. CDR3 sequence: CSVAAEGTDTQYF. DNA of the CDR3: TGCAGCGTTGCCGCCGAGGGAACAGATACGCAGTATTTT.

This clonotype turned up a few times. The chain has TRBV28 and TRBJ1-2; TRBD1 matches at 7 bases. Trimming removed 3 bases from V and 4 bases from J; junction bases left unmatched: 14. Germline lookup yields CDR1 MDHEN and CDR2 SYDVKM. The CDR3 covers 17 residues. CDR3 bases: TGTGCCAGCAGTTTTCGACAGGGAGGGTTTCGGGGCTATGGCTACACCTTC. Translated: CASSFRQGGFRGYGYTF.

This chain uses TRBV11-2 with TRBJ2-7; D may be TRBD2 (5 bases). The germline V gene encodes CDR1 SGHAT and CDR2 FQNNGV. The CDR3 length is 15 residues. Trimming cost V 3 bases and J 2 bases, with 14 bases left between them. CDR3 in DNA: TGTGCCAGCAGCTTTATCGCTAGCACCGCCTACGAGCAGTACTTC. Translated: CASSFIASTAYEQYF.

This clonotype was counted between two and nine times. The V and J genes are TRBV29-1 and TRBJ1-1; a weak D match, TRBD1 (5 bases). With 0 bases removed from V and 5 bases from J, the gap between germline ends came to 16 bases. Looked up from germline, CDR1 is SQVTM and CDR2 is ANQGSEA. There are 15 residues in the CDR3. CDR3 sequence: CSVEEVRGHWTEAFF. Here the CDR3 DNA reads TGCAGCGTTGAAGAGGTAAGGGGCCATTGGACTGAAGCTTTCTTT.

This clonotype has more than one count but fewer than ten. This chain joins TRBV3-1 and TRBJ2-3, with no clear D. V was cut by 3 bases and J by 0 bases, with 7 bases left in between. This CDR3 has 14 residues. CDR1 LGHDT and CDR2 YNNKEL come from the germline V gene (reference sequence). The CDR3 here is CASSHSLSTDTQYF. The CDR3 DNA is TGTGCCAGCAGCCATTCGTTGAGCACAGATACGCAGTATTTT.

The rearrangement uses TRBV20-1 and TRBJ2-5, with TRBD2 as a possible D gene (6 bases). This CDR3 has 15 amino acids. V was pared by 5 bases and J by 4 bases, with 20 bases between. CDR1 and CDR2 from the germline V gene are DFQATT and SNEGSKA (reference sequence). CDR3 DNA: TGCAGTGCTCAATGGGGTGGTAGGAGGGGAGAGACCCAGTACTTC. Its protein is CSAQWGGRRGETQYF.

This clonotype has ten or more counts. V and J are TRBV12-3 or TRBV12-4 and TRBJ2-2, with 8 bases matching TRBD2. CDR3 length: 16 amino acids. The CDR3 is CAFRLSGSGSSGELFF. CDR3 bases: TGTGCGTTCAGGCTCTCTGGGAGCGGGAGTTCCGGGGAGCTGTTTTTT.

This clonotype has more than one count but fewer than ten. The V and J genes are TRBV27 and TRBJ2-1; the D is unclear. CDR3 length: 13 amino acids. The V end was cut by 6 bases, the J end by 1 base, with 7 bases between. Germline V gives CDR1 MNHEY, CDR2 SMNVEV (reference sequence). The CDR3 reads CASRLGSYNEQFF. The CDR3 coding sequence is TGTGCCAGCAGATTAGGTTCCTACAATGAGCAGTTCTTC.

The chain recombines TRBV5-1 with TRBJ2-5; 8 positions agree with TRBD1. V lost 3 bases and J lost 5; bases outside the gene matches: 6. This CDR3 spans 14 amino acids. Germline loops: CDR1 SGHRS, CDR2 YFSETQ. CDR3 region: CASSSTGARETQYF. CDR3 in DNA: TGCGCCAGCAGCTCGACAGGGGCCAGGGAGACCCAGTACTTC. Full variable domain (remainder filled in from reference TRBV5-1 and TRBJ2-5): KAGVTQTPRYLIKTRGQQVTLSCSPISGHRSVSWYQQTPGQGLQFLFEYFSETQRNKGNFPGRFSGRQFSNSRSEMNVSTLELGDSALYLCASSSTGARETQYFGPGTRLLVL.

The V gene is TRBV10-3, the J gene TRBJ2-2, with D possibly matching TRBD1 (5 bases). The V and J ends lost 6 bases and 4 bases respectively, with 12 bases between them. This CDR3 has 14 amino acids. Germline lookup yields CDR1 ENHRY and CDR2 SYGVKD. The CDR3 region has the DNA TGTGCCATCAGGGACCAGACAGTCACCGGGGAGCTGTTTTTT. Residues: CAIRDQTVTGELFF.